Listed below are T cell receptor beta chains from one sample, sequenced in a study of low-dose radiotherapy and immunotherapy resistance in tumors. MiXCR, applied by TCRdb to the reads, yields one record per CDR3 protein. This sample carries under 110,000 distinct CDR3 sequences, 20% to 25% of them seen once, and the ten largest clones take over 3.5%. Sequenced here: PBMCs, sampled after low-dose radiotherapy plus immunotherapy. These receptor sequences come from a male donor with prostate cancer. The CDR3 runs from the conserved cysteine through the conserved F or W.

CDR3 protein: CASIGQGHQEKLFFF
J gene: TRBJ1-4
V gene: TRBV2
CDR3 length: 15

CDR3 protein: CASSYAGQGIAGANVLTF
J gene: TRBJ2-6
V gene: TRBV6-2/TRBV6-3
CDR3 length: 18

CDR3 protein: CASRTLSGSEQYF
J gene: TRBJ2-7
V gene: TRBV2
CDR3 length: 13

CDR3 protein: CASSPRGSGGPGGELFF
J gene: TRBJ2-2
V gene: TRBV27
CDR3 length: 17

CDR3 protein: CASSPRTGPRFEYF
J gene: TRBJ2-3
V gene: TRBV11-2
CDR3 length: 14

CDR3 protein: CASSLAVIRTAGAYNEQFF
J gene: TRBJ2-1
V gene: TRBV12-3/TRBV12-4
CDR3 length: 19

CDR3 protein: CASSFRDIQYF
J gene: TRBJ2-4
V gene: TRBV12-3/TRBV12-4
CDR3 length: 11

CDR3 protein: CASSASGFETQYF
J gene: TRBJ2-5
V gene: TRBV5-1
CDR3 length: 13

CDR3 protein: CASSLRGGRVNEQFF
J gene: TRBJ2-1
V gene: TRBV7-6
CDR3 length: 15

CDR3 protein: CASRLQGSYEQYF
J gene: TRBJ2-7
V gene: TRBV6-6
CDR3 length: 13

CDR3 protein: CSARSGGPGDTQYF
J gene: TRBJ2-3
V gene: TRBV20-1
CDR3 length: 14

CDR3 protein: CASSQEEAGGSYNEQFF
J gene: TRBJ2-1
V gene: TRBV4-2
CDR3 length: 17

CDR3 protein: CASSLRASGGSNTGELFFF
J gene: TRBJ2-2
V gene: TRBV7-8
CDR3 length: 19

CDR3 protein: CASSIRLGAVTGELFF
J gene: TRBJ2-2
V gene: TRBV19
CDR3 length: 16

CDR3 protein: CASSQGQGSREQYF
J gene: TRBJ2-7
V gene: TRBV3-1
CDR3 length: 14

CDR3 protein: CASSPRVAGGFSYNEQFF
J gene: TRBJ2-1
V gene: TRBV6-1
CDR3 length: 18

CDR3 protein: CASSRELQGSTEAFF
J gene: TRBJ1-1
V gene: TRBV6-2/TRBV6-3
CDR3 length: 15

CDR3 protein: CASSLAGAPGNTIYF
J gene: TRBJ1-3
V gene: TRBV27
CDR3 length: 15

CDR3 protein: CSAGTSGSYTQYF
J gene: TRBJ2-3
V gene: TRBV20-1
CDR3 length: 13

CDR3 protein: CASSPGGQGIYNEQFF
J gene: TRBJ2-1
V gene: TRBV5-1
CDR3 length: 16

CDR3 protein: CASSFSGTVGLRSETQYF
J gene: TRBJ2-5
V gene: TRBV28
CDR3 length: 18

CDR3 protein: CASSLTGGPSSNQPQHF
J gene: TRBJ1-5
V gene: TRBV6-6
CDR3 length: 17

CDR3 protein: CASSFVGTEAFF
J gene: TRBJ1-1
V gene: TRBV5-1
CDR3 length: 12

CDR3 protein: CASSHAGQGSEQYF
J gene: TRBJ2-7
V gene: TRBV11-1
CDR3 length: 14

CDR3 protein: CASSLVGAGNYEQYF
J gene: TRBJ2-7
V gene: TRBV11-2
CDR3 length: 15

CDR3 protein: CASSSSLHASPLHF
J gene: TRBJ1-6
V gene: TRBV6-5
CDR3 length: 14

CDR3 protein: CASSLEYAEQYF
J gene: TRBJ2-7
V gene: TRBV7-9
CDR3 length: 12

CDR3 protein: CASSMGQQITEAFF
J gene: TRBJ1-1
V gene: TRBV18
CDR3 length: 14

CDR3 protein: CAISESAGTDLLSSYEQYF
J gene: TRBJ2-7
V gene: TRBV10-3
CDR3 length: 19

CDR3 protein: CASSLQAGGHNEQFF
J gene: TRBJ2-1
V gene: TRBV5-4
CDR3 length: 15

CDR3 protein: CASSLPNTEAFF
J gene: TRBJ1-1
V gene: TRBV6-2/TRBV6-3
CDR3 length: 12

CDR3 protein: CASSGTGGTEETQYF
J gene: TRBJ2-5
V gene: TRBV10-2
CDR3 length: 15

CDR3 protein: CASSSGPDRVAGANVLTF
J gene: TRBJ2-6
V gene: TRBV5-4
CDR3 length: 18

CDR3 protein: CASSLGPAGTGELFF
J gene: TRBJ2-2
V gene: TRBV13
CDR3 length: 15

CDR3 protein: CASSLFLADRGLGEQYF
J gene: TRBJ2-7
V gene: TRBV21-1
CDR3 length: 17

CDR3 protein: CASSPGGLTNTGELFF
J gene: TRBJ2-2
V gene: TRBV11-3
CDR3 length: 16

CDR3 protein: CASSLGQKDSPLHF
J gene: TRBJ1-6
V gene: TRBV7-9
CDR3 length: 14

CDR3 protein: CASSGTQGGETQYF
J gene: TRBJ2-5
V gene: TRBV7-6
CDR3 length: 14

CDR3 protein: CASSPLGGRGEQFF
J gene: TRBJ2-1
V gene: TRBV18
CDR3 length: 14

CDR3 protein: CASSYSATAEKLFF
J gene: TRBJ1-4
V gene: TRBV6-8
CDR3 length: 14

CDR3 protein: CASSRGGANVLTF
J gene: TRBJ2-6
V gene: TRBV7-3
CDR3 length: 13

CDR3 protein: CASSWTGLTDTQYF
J gene: TRBJ2-3
V gene: TRBV5-1
CDR3 length: 14

CDR3 protein: CASSSTGVGYEQYF
J gene: TRBJ2-7
V gene: TRBV12-3/TRBV12-4
CDR3 length: 14

CDR3 protein: CASMFRQGHQPQHF
J gene: TRBJ1-5
V gene: TRBV19
CDR3 length: 14

CDR3 protein: CASSGGGTDGTQYF
J gene: TRBJ2-5
V gene: TRBV11-3
CDR3 length: 14